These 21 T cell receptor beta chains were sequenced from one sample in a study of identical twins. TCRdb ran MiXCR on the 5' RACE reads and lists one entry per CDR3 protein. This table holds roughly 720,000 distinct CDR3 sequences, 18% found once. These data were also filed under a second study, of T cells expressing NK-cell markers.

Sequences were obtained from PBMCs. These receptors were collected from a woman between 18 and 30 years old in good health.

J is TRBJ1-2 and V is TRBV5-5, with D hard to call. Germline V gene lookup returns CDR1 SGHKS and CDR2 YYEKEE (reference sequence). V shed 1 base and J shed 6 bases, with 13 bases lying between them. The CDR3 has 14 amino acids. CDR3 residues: CASSLSWGYDGYTF. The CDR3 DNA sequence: TGTGCCAGCAGCTTGAGTTGGGGTTATGATGGCTACACCTTC.

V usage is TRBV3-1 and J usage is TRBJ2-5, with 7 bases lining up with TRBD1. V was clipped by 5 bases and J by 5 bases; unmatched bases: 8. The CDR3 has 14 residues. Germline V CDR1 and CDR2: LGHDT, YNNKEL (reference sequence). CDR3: CASSFRDRKETQYF. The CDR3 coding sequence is TGTGCCAGCAGCTTCCGGGACAGAAAGGAGACCCAGTACTTC.

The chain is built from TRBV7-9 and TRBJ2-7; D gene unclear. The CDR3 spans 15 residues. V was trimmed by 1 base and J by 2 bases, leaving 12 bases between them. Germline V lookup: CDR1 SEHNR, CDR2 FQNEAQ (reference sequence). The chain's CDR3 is CASSLDYETPYEQYF. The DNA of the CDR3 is TGTGCCAGCAGCTTAGATTATGAAACTCCCTACGAGCAGTACTTC.

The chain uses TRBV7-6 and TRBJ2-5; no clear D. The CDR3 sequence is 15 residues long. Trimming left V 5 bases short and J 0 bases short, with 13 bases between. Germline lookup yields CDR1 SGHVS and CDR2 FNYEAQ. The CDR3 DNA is TGTGCCAGCAGCCCCCTCGGACGAGACCAAGAGACCCAGTACTTC. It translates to CASSPLGRDQETQYF. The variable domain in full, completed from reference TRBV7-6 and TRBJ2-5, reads GAGVSQSPRYKVTKRGQDVALRCDPISGHVSLYWYRQALGQGPEFLTYFNYEAQQDKSGLPNDRFSAERPEGSISTLTIQRTEQRDSAMYRCASSPLGRDQETQYFGPGTRLLVL.

CDR3 bases: TGTGCCAGCAGTCATGGGACAGGGGGCTATAATTCACCCCTCCACTTT. Translating gives CASSHGTGGYNSPLHF. The J gene is TRBJ1-6, the V gene TRBV12-3 or TRBV12-4; 11 bases map to TRBD1. This CDR3 comprises 16 residues. V lost 5 bases and J lost 3; bases outside the gene matches: 3.

The CDR3 coding sequence is TGTGCCAGCAGCTTATCGCAGGGTTCCTACGAGCAGTACTTC. Translation: CASSLSQGSYEQYF. The V call is TRBV7-9, the J call TRBJ2-7; TRBD1 is a possible D gene (5 bases). CDR1 is SEHNR, CDR2 FQNEAQ, per germline (reference sequence). The CDR3 is 14 residues long. The V end was cut by 2 bases, the J end by 1 base, with 9 bases between.

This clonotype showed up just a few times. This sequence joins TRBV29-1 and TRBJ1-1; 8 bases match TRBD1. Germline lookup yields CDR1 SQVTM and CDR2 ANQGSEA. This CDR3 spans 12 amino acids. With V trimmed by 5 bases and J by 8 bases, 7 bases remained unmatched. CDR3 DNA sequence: TGCAGCGTTATGACAGGGGACCCCGAAGCTTTCTTT. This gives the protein CSVMTGDPEAFF.

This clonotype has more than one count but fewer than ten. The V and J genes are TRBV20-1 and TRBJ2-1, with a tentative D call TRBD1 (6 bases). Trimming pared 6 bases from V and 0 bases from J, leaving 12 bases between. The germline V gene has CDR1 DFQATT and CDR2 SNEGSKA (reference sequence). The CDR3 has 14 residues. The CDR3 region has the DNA TGCAGTGCGAGGGGGTTTGGCTCCTACAATGAGCAGTTCTTC. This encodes CSARGFGSYNEQFF.

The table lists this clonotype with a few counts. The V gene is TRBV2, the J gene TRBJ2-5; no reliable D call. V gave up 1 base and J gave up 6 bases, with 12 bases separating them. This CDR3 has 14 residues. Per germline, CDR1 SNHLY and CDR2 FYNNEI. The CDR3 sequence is CASSEDTPGQTQYF. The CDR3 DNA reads TGTGCCAGCAGTGAAGACACTCCCGGGCAGACCCAGTACTTC.

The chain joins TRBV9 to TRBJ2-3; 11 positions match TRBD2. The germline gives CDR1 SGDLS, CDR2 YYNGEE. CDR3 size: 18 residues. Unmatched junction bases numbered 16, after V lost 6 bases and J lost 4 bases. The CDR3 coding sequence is TGTGCCAGCACCCCGTGGGGGACTAGCGGCAGTGGGCCAGATACGCAGTATTTT. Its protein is CASTPWGTSGSGPDTQYF.

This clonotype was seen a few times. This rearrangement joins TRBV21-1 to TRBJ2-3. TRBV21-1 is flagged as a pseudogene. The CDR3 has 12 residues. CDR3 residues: CARRLDPHTQYF. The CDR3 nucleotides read TGTGCCAGGAGGTTGGATCCCCATACGCAGTATTTT.

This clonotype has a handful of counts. CDR3 in amino acids: CAISAQDTQYF. CDR3 DNA sequence: TGTGCCATCAGTGCCCAGGACACGCAGTATTTT. This chain uses TRBV10-3 with TRBJ2-3; D is ambiguous. Germline V gene lookup returns CDR1 ENHRY and CDR2 SYGVKD. This CDR3 contains 11 residues. The V end was cut by 4 bases, the J end by 9 bases, with 8 bases between.

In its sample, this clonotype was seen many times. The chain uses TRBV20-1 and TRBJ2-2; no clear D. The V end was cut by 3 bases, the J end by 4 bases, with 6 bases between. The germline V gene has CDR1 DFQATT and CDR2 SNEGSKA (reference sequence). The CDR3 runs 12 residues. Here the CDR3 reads CSASPSTGELFF. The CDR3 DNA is TGCAGTGCTAGTCCATCCACCGGGGAGCTGTTTTTT.

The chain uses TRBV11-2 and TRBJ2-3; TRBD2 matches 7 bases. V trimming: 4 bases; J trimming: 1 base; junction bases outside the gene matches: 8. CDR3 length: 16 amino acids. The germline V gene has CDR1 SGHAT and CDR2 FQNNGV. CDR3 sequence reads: CASSSNRGEGTDTQYF. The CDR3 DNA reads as TGTGCCAGCAGCTCGAATCGGGGGGAAGGCACAGATACGCAGTATTTT.

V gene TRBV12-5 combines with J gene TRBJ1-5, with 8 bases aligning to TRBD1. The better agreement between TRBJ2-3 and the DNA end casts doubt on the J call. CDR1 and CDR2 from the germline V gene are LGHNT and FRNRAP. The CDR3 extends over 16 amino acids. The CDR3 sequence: CASGLPSQGVGQPQYF. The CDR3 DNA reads TGTGCTAGTGGTTTGCCCTCACAGGGGGTTGGACAGCCCCAGTATTTT.

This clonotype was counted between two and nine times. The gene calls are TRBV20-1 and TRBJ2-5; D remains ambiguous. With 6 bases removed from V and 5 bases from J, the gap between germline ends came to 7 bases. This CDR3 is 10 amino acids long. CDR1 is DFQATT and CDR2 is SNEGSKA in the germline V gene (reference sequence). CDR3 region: CSAERETQYF. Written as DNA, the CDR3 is TGCAGTGCGGAAAGGGAGACCCAGTACTTC.

CDR3 amino acids: CASSFNGGAYQETQYF. DNA for the CDR3: TGCGCCAGCAGCTTTAACGGGGGGGCCTACCAAGAGACCCAGTACTTC. The gene calls are TRBV5-1 and TRBJ2-5, with 8 bases aligning to TRBD2. This CDR3 is built from 16 residues. The germline V gene encodes CDR1 SGHRS and CDR2 YFSETQ. The trim removed 2 bases at V and 0 bases at J, leaving 6 bases unmatched.

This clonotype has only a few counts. The CDR3 reads CSVRGQGIGPYEQYF. The CDR3 bases are TGCAGCGTTCGTGGACAGGGAATCGGGCCCTACGAGCAGTACTTC. The J gene is TRBJ2-7, the V gene TRBV29-1, with 8 bases that match TRBD1. The CDR3 covers 15 residues. V shed 5 bases, J shed 2 bases, and the junction held 11 bases outside the gene matches. Germline V gives CDR1 SQVTM, CDR2 ANQGSEA.

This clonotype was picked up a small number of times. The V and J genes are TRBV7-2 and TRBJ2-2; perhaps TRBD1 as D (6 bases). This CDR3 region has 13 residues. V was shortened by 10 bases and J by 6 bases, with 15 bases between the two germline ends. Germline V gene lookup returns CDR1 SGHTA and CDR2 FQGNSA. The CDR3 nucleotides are TGTGCCACAGGACTTTCAGGGGCCGGGGAGCTGTTTTTT. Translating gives CATGLSGAGELFF.

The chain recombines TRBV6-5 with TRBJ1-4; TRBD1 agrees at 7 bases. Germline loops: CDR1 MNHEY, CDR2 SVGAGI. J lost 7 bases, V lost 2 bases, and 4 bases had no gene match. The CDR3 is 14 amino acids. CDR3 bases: TGTGCCAGCAGTTACGGAGGGGGCGGTGAAAAACTGTTTTTT. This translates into CASSYGGGGEKLFF.

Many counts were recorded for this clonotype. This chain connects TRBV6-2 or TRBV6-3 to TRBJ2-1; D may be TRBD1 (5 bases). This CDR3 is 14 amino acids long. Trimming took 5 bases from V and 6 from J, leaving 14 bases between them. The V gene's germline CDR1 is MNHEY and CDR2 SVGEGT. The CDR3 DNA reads TGTGCCAGCAGTCCCTCAGGGTCGGTCAATGAGCAGTTCTTC. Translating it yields CASSPSGSVNEQFF.